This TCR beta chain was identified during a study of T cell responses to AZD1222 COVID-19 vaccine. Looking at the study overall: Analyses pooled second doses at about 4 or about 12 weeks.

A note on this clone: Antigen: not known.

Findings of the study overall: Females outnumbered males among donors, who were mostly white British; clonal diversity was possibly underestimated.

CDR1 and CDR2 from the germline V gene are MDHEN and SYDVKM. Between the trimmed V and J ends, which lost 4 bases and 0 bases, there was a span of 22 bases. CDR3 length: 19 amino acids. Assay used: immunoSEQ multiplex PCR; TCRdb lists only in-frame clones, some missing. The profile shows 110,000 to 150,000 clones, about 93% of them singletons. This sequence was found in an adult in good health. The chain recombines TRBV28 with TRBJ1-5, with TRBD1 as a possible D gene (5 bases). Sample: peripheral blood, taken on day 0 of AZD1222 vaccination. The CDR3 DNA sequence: TGTGCCAGCAGTTCCAGGACATCTCTCACCCTTTATAGCAATCAGCCCCAGCATTTT. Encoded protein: CASSSRTSLTLYSNQPQHF.